A single sample gave rise to the 18 T cell receptor beta chains below, sequenced in a study of CD8 T cells in Susac syndrome. Random hexamers primed reverse transcription of 0.5 to 1 ug RNA. TCRdb reprocessed the immunoSEQ multiplex PCR reads with MiXCR, giving one entry per CDR3 protein. The sample includes some 450,000 distinct CDR3 sequences, approximately 89% of them seen just once. Sequencing was performed on CD8+ T cells from PBMCs. These receptors were taken from a human donor with multiple sclerosis.

The gene calls are TRBV4-1 and TRBJ1-5; D unresolved. The CDR3 has 14 residues. Germline loops: CDR1 MGHRA, CDR2 YSYEKL. V shed 0 bases and J shed 5 bases, with 8 bases lying between them. CDR3 nucleotides: TGCGCCAGCAGCCAAGATCGAAGTGATCAGCCCCAGCATTTT. Translating gives CASSQDRSDQPQHF.

The chain uses TRBV18 and TRBJ2-7, with 9 bases aligning to TRBD2. V shed 6 bases, J shed 0 bases, and the junction held 3 bases outside the gene matches. The CDR3 is 14 residues long. CDR1 is KGHSH, CDR2 LQKENI, per germline. For the CDR3, the DNA is TGTGCCAGCTCCACTAGCGGGCGCTCCTACGAGCAGTACTTC. As protein: CASSTSGRSYEQYF.

The chain joins TRBV12-3 or TRBV12-4 to TRBJ2-3; 9 nucleotides line up with TRBD2. Unmatched junction bases numbered 1, after V lost 8 bases and J lost 4 bases. The CDR3 covers 12 residues. CDR3 DNA: TGTGCCAGCGGCGGGGGGGCAGATACGCAGTATTTT. It encodes CASGGGADTQYF.

The genes are TRBV27 and TRBJ1-5; no reliable D call. There are 13 residues in the CDR3. V was clipped by 5 bases and J by 4 bases, with 9 bases between them. Germline V gene sequence: CDR1 MNHEY, CDR2 SMNVEV (reference sequence). CDR3 DNA: TGTGCCAGCAGTCCCTCAGGAAATCAGCCCCAGCATTTT. It is translated as CASSPSGNQPQHF.

This clonotype was detected only a few times. The rearrangement joins TRBV6-1 to TRBJ1-1, with a weak D call TRBD1 (5 bases). This CDR3 is built from 13 residues. V lost 8 bases, J lost 7 bases, and 17 bases lay in between. CDR1 and CDR2 (germline): MNHNS, SASEGT. CDR3 amino acids: CASVREGLNEAFF. CDR3 in DNA: TGTGCCAGCGTCAGGGAGGGCCTCAATGAAGCTTTCTTT.

The chain employs TRBV7-9 and TRBJ1-1, with D unclear. CDR1 is SEHNR, CDR2 FQNEAQ, per germline (reference sequence). The V and J ends lost 5 bases and 4 bases respectively, with 23 bases between them. The CDR3 is 17 amino acids. As DNA, the CDR3 is TGTGCCAGCAGCCTGGTAGTTATTAAGAGGTGGGGCACTGAAGCTTTCTTT. Residues: CASSLVVIKRWGTEAFF.

This chain links TRBV29-1 with TRBJ2-1; D is unclear. V lost 3 bases to trimming and J lost 0 bases, with 12 bases between them. CDR1 and CDR2 (germline): SQVTM, ANQGSEA. CDR3 length equals 15 residues. CDR3 in amino acids: CSVDFLENSYNEQFF. CDR3 bases: TGCAGCGTTGATTTCTTAGAGAACTCCTACAATGAGCAGTTCTTC.

This chain joins TRBV20-1 and TRBJ2-5; D is uncertain. Germline-derived CDR1 and CDR2 are DFQATT and SNEGSKA (reference sequence). This CDR3 has 14 residues. V lost 0 bases and J 1 base, leaving 9 bases between the germline ends. This chain's CDR3 is CSARDTRTQETQYF. The CDR3 nucleotides are TGCAGTGCTAGAGATACCCGGACCCAAGAGACCCAGTACTTC.

V usage is TRBV7-9 and J usage is TRBJ1-1; 7 bases line up with TRBD1. This CDR3 is built from 15 residues. CDR1 and CDR2 (germline): SEHNR, FQNEAQ (reference sequence). The V segment lost 3 bases and the J segment 4 bases; nucleotides outside the gene matches: 8. CDR3 loop: CASSFSGQGGTEAFF. The CDR3, as DNA: TGTGCCAGCAGCTTTTCCGGCCAGGGGGGCACTGAAGCTTTCTTT.

The chain links TRBV4-1 to TRBJ2-3; TRBD2 agrees at 7 bases. J gave up 2 bases and V 6 bases, and 14 bases lay outside the gene matches. CDR3 length equals 17 residues. CDR1 MGHRA and CDR2 YSYEKL come from the germline V gene. CDR3 sequence: CASSGGTAGAPTDTQYF. In DNA, the CDR3 is TGCGCCAGCAGTGGGGGGACGGCGGGAGCCCCCACAGATACGCAGTATTTT.

This sequence joins TRBV2 and TRBJ1-1; 9 bases line up with TRBD1. This CDR3 has 17 amino acids. CDR1 is SNHLY and CDR2 is FYNNEI in the germline V gene. The V and J ends lost 9 bases and 6 bases, in that order; junction bases with no gene match: 20. CDR3 sequence reads: CASNVPGQGLAFAEAFF. CDR3 nucleotide sequence: TGTGCCAGTAACGTACCGGGACAGGGCTTAGCTTTCGCTGAAGCTTTCTTT.

The V call is TRBV4-1, the J call TRBJ1-2, with D possibly matching TRBD1 (5 bases). V was pared by 0 bases and J by 8 bases, with 22 bases between. Germline V gives CDR1 MGHRA, CDR2 YSYEKL. The CDR3 totals 17 residues. The CDR3 nucleotides read TGCGCCAGCAGCCAAGATGCAACAGGCTATGCGGGTATGGGCTACACCTTC. This codes for CASSQDATGYAGMGYTF.

This sequence joins TRBV10-3 and TRBJ1-4; TRBD1 might be the D (5 bases). CDR1 ENHRY and CDR2 SYGVKD come from the germline V gene. The germline V and J ends were trimmed by 3 bases and 7 bases, with 15 bases remaining between them. This CDR3 is 15 amino acids long. In DNA form, the CDR3 reads TGTGCCATCAGTGAAGGGCTAGGGGAGGGTGAAAAACTGTTTTTT. Amino acid sequence: CAISEGLGEGEKLFF.

The V and J genes are TRBV7-9 and TRBJ2-3; the D is unclear. V was clipped by 5 bases and J by 3 bases, with 18 bases between them. The CDR3 contains 16 residues. Germline CDR1 reads SEHNR; CDR2 reads FQNEAQ (reference sequence). CDR3 region: CASSPRGRELTDTQYF. CDR3 DNA sequence: TGTGCCAGCAGCCCCAGAGGAAGAGAGCTTACAGATACGCAGTATTTT.

The genes are TRBV6-6 and TRBJ1-2, with D perhaps TRBD1 (6 bases). The V gene's germline CDR1 is MNHNY and CDR2 SVGAGI (reference sequence). Trimming shortened V by 2 bases and J by 8 bases, and 15 bases separated the two germline ends. This CDR3 region has 14 residues. DNA for the CDR3: TGTGCCAGCAGTTACCTACAGGGCCCCCGAGGCTACACCTTC. Its translation is CASSYLQGPRGYTF.

This chain connects TRBV28 to TRBJ2-7; 8 nucleotides line up with TRBD2. The germline CDR1 and CDR2 sequences are MDHEN and SYDVKM. The J segment lost 2 bases and the V segment lost 5 bases, leaving 8 bases of the junction unmatched. There are 15 residues in the CDR3. Written as DNA, the CDR3 is TGTGCCAGCAGTCCCGGGGGGGCGGAGACCTACGAGCAGTACTTC. The encoded protein is CASSPGGAETYEQYF.

The rearrangement joins TRBV18 to TRBJ2-2, with D possibly being TRBD1 (5 bases). CDR1 KGHSH and CDR2 LQKENI come from the germline V gene. The CDR3 length is 15 residues. V dropped 2 bases and J dropped 3 bases, with 10 bases sitting between them. The CDR3 coding sequence is TGTGCCAGCTCACCAGCAGGGTCGGACACCGGGGAGCTGTTTTTT. This gives the protein CASSPAGSDTGELFF. The entire variable domain, with the rest obtained from reference TRBV18 and TRBJ2-2, is as follows: NAGVMQNPRHLVRRRGQEARLRCSPMKGHSHVYWYRQLPEEGLKFMVYLQKENIIDESGMPKERFSAEFPKEGPSILRIQQVVRGDSAAYFCASSPAGSDTGELFFGEGSRLTVL.

The chain combines TRBV5-1 with TRBJ2-1, with D perhaps matching TRBD2 (5 bases). V gave up 1 base and J gave up 10 bases, with 9 bases separating them. The CDR3 length is 12 residues. The germline V gene has CDR1 SGHRS and CDR2 YFSETQ. The CDR3 nucleotides are TGCGCCAGCAGCTTGAACGGAGGCGAGCAGTTCTTC. It specifies CASSLNGGEQFF.